What follows are 25 T cell receptor beta chains derived from one specimen sequenced in a study of CD8+ T cells in alopecia areata. Sequencing used cDNA as its template, made by extracting RNA and reverse transcribing it. This table comes from immunoSEQ multiplex PCR, and its TCRdb copy is limited to in-frame clones, with some not included. The table has roughly 200,000 clones, roughly 50% seen once; the top ten hold about 10%. The treatment is: oral pan-JAK inhibitor, 5-10 mg twice daily. Sequencing was performed on CD8+ T cells sorted from blood, taken at week 24, from a patient treated with tofacitinib. The source is a human donor with alopecia areata.

This chain links TRBV9 with TRBJ1-1; 7 nucleotides match TRBD1. After removal of 4 bases from V and 6 bases from J, the junction contained 6 bases not matched to a gene. CDR3 length: 13 residues. Germline CDR1 and CDR2: SGDLS and YYNGEE. The CDR3 region is CASSLDRDPEAFF. Here the CDR3 DNA reads TGTGCCAGCAGCCTCGACAGGGACCCTGAAGCTTTCTTT. Supplemented by reference TRBV9 and TRBJ1-1, the full variable domain reads DSGVTQTPKHLITATGQRVTLRCSPRSGDLSVYWYQQSLDQGLQFLIQYYNGEERAKGNILERFSAQQFPDLHSELNLSSLELGDSALYFCASSLDRDPEAFFGQGTRLTVV.

V is TRBV2 and J is TRBJ1-4, with D uncertain. Per germline, CDR1 SNHLY and CDR2 FYNNEI. The CDR3 consists of 12 residues. V gave up 8 bases and J gave up 7 bases, with 11 bases separating them. CDR3 region: CASLRVREKLFF. The DNA of the CDR3 is TGTGCCAGCCTCCGGGTCCGTGAAAAACTGTTTTTT.

This clone turned up a few times. This sequence joins TRBV15 and TRBJ2-3; TRBD2 matches at 11 bases. The length of the CDR3 is 18 residues. CDR1 is LNHNV, CDR2 YYDKDF, per germline (reference sequence). J lost 3 bases, V lost 0 bases, and 8 bases had no gene match. The CDR3 sequence: CATSRDLPLAGGTDTQYF. The CDR3 DNA reads TGTGCCACCAGCAGAGATCTCCCCTTAGCGGGGGGGACAGATACGCAGTATTTT.

This chain uses TRBV9 with TRBJ1-2, with a tentative D call TRBD1 (6 bases). The CDR3 runs to 15 residues. Germline V gene sequence: CDR1 SGDLS, CDR2 YYNGEE. V was clipped by 4 bases and J by 0 bases, with 13 bases between them. The CDR3 here is CASSQWTASNYGYTF. The CDR3 DNA follows: TGTGCCAGCAGCCAGTGGACAGCCTCTAACTATGGCTACACCTTC.

The genes are TRBV12-5 and TRBJ1-1; D unresolved. Trimming removed 2 bases at V and 4 bases at J, with 5 bases between. The germline V gene encodes CDR1 LGHNT and CDR2 FRNRAP. The CDR3 loop spans 12 amino acids. CDR3 in DNA: TGTGCTAGTGGTTTGACAGCCACTGAAGCTTTCTTT. It is translated as CASGLTATEAFF.

This clone appeared a few times. This chain links TRBV7-9 with TRBJ2-7, with D tentatively TRBD1 (5 bases). The germline V gene has CDR1 SEHNR and CDR2 FQNEAQ (reference sequence). This CDR3 contains 12 residues. The ends were cut back, 5 bases at V and 2 bases at J, with 7 bases in the middle. In DNA form, the CDR3 reads TGTGCCAGCAGCCAAGGGGCCTACGAGCAGTACTTC. The encoded protein is CASSQGAYEQYF.

The rearrangement joins TRBV27 to TRBJ2-3; 9 positions agree with TRBD1. CDR1 is MNHEY, CDR2 SMNVEV, per germline (reference sequence). J lost 4 bases, V lost 4 bases, and 9 bases had no gene match. The CDR3 contains 16 residues. CDR3 DNA: TGTGCCAGCAGTTCCCGACAGGGGGGAATGCCAGATACGCAGTATTTT. Amino acids: CASSSRQGGMPDTQYF.

The rearrangement uses TRBV19 and TRBJ2-7; possible D gene TRBD1, 6 bases. V was trimmed by 10 bases and J by 7 bases, leaving 23 bases between them. This CDR3 is 14 amino acids long. Germline values: CDR1 LNHDA, CDR2 SQIVND (reference sequence). The CDR3 is CATRNRDTLGEQYF. The CDR3 DNA reads TGTGCCACTCGAAACCGGGACACGCTAGGGGAGCAGTACTTC.

The V and J genes are TRBV30 and TRBJ1-1; D call uncertain. The V and J ends lost 0 bases and 3 bases respectively, with 8 bases between them. This CDR3 has 13 amino acids. The germline V gene encodes CDR1 GTSNPN and CDR2 SVGIG (reference sequence). CDR3 sequence (DNA): TGTGCCTGGAGTGTTCAGGACGACACTGAAGCTTTCTTT. As protein: CAWSVQDDTEAFF.

This clone was counted a single time. This chain uses TRBV7-2 with TRBJ2-5, with 11 bases lining up with TRBD1. Germline CDR1 SGHTA, CDR2 FQGNSA. This CDR3 spans 15 amino acids. V shed 3 bases, J shed 2 bases, and the junction held 2 bases outside the gene matches. The CDR3 reads CASSFRDRGQETQYF. The CDR3 DNA reads TGTGCCAGCAGCTTCCGGGACAGGGGGCAAGAGACCCAGTACTTC.

This clone was detected a few times. This rearrangement joins TRBV29-1 to TRBJ1-2; 8 bases map to TRBD1. This CDR3 has 12 residues. V was clipped by 5 bases and J by 7 bases; unmatched bases: 6. Looked up from germline, CDR1 is SQVTM and CDR2 is ANQGSEA. As DNA, the CDR3 is TGCAGCGTTCCGGACAGGGAGCGTGGCTACACCTTC. Amino acid sequence: CSVPDRERGYTF.

The chain carries TRBV6-6 and TRBJ2-7; the D gene is possibly TRBD1 (6 bases). The CDR3 length is 12 residues. Germline V gives CDR1 MNHNY, CDR2 SVGAGI (reference sequence). V shed 6 bases and J shed 3 bases, with 9 bases lying between them. DNA of the CDR3: TGTGCCAGCAGAAAAGGGGGCTACGAGCAGTACTTC. Amino acids: CASRKGGYEQYF.

The rearrangement uses TRBV7-6 and TRBJ1-5; D ambiguous. V lost 2 bases and J 4 bases, leaving 9 bases between the germline ends. Germline V CDR1 and CDR2: SGHVS, FNYEAQ. The CDR3 runs to 14 residues. This chain's CDR3 is CASSLRPTNQPQHF. CDR3 nucleotides: TGTGCCAGCAGCTTACGACCGACTAATCAGCCCCAGCATTTT.

This clone was found a few times. V usage is TRBV11-1 and J usage is TRBJ1-1; D is possibly TRBD1 (5 bases). The germline V gene has CDR1 SGHAT and CDR2 FQDESV (reference sequence). This CDR3 has 15 amino acids. V shed 5 bases and J shed 5 bases, with 18 bases lying between them. The CDR3 spells CASSLSPTPGTEAFF. The CDR3 nucleotides are TGTGCCAGCAGCCTCTCGCCGACCCCAGGGACTGAAGCTTTCTTT.

The rearrangement joins TRBV2 to TRBJ1-2; D perhaps matches TRBD1 (6 bases). This CDR3 is built from 11 residues. From germline, CDR1 is SNHLY and CDR2 FYNNEI. V lost 11 bases and J 4 bases, leaving 11 bases between the germline ends. The CDR3: CAVRTVYGYTF. The DNA for the CDR3 is TGTGCCGTTAGGACAGTCTATGGCTACACCTTC.

V and J are TRBV27 and TRBJ2-3; 12 bases match TRBD2. The length of the CDR3 is 16 residues. The germline CDR1 and CDR2 sequences are MNHEY and SMNVEV (reference sequence). Trimming cost V 1 base and J 5 bases; bases outside gene matches: 4. The CDR3: CASSLFPSGGGDTQYF. The CDR3 DNA follows: TGTGCCAGCAGTTTATTCCCTAGCGGGGGGGGAGATACGCAGTATTTT.

J is TRBJ1-6 and V is TRBV7-9; 9 bases line up with TRBD1. The CDR3 runs 15 residues. Germline V lookup: CDR1 SEHNR, CDR2 FQNEAQ (reference sequence). Unmatched junction bases numbered 3, after V lost 1 base and J lost 8 bases. CDR3 region: CASSLVRTGDSPLHF. CDR3 nucleotide sequence: TGTGCCAGCAGCTTAGTTCGGACAGGGGATTCACCCCTCCACTTT.

In its sample, this clone was seen once. The rearrangement uses TRBV9 and TRBJ2-2; the D is unclear. Germline-derived CDR1 and CDR2 are SGDLS and YYNGEE. V lost 4 bases to trimming and J lost 4 bases, with 5 bases between them. The CDR3 is made up of 12 amino acids. The CDR3 sequence is CASSPSTGELFF. As DNA, the CDR3 is TGTGCCAGCAGCCCCTCCACCGGGGAGCTGTTTTTT.

This chain links TRBV27 with TRBJ2-1; D unresolved. Germline values: CDR1 MNHEY, CDR2 SMNVEV (reference sequence). The V and J ends lost 7 bases and 3 bases respectively, with 10 bases between them. The CDR3 runs to 13 residues. DNA for the CDR3: TGTGCCAGCAAGGGCAGAGTCTACAATGAGCAGTTCTTC. This encodes CASKGRVYNEQFF.

This clone occurred a few times. The CDR3 is CASSYTGSYEQYF. The CDR3 DNA follows: TGTGCCAGCAGCTACACAGGTTCCTACGAGCAGTACTTC. V usage is TRBV11-2 and J usage is TRBJ2-7; TRBD1 is a possible D gene (5 bases). V was trimmed by 4 bases and J by 1 base, leaving 8 bases between them. The CDR3 has 13 residues. Germline values: CDR1 SGHAT, CDR2 FQNNGV.

This clone was counted between two and nine times. The chain carries TRBV23-1 and TRBJ1-5; D unclear. TRBV23-1 qualifies as an ORF whose function is uncertain. The CDR3 covers 13 residues. Trimming left V 3 bases short and J 7 bases short, with 10 bases between. CDR3 sequence (DNA): TGCGCCAGCAGTCATATGGCGGACCAGCCCCAGCATTTT. This encodes CASSHMADQPQHF.

The rearrangement joins TRBV27 to TRBJ1-1; D unclear. The CDR3 consists of 13 residues. V was pared by 5 bases and J by 1 base, with 8 bases between. The germline V gene encodes CDR1 MNHEY and CDR2 SMNVEV (reference sequence). CDR3 amino acids: CASSTRPNTEAFF. In DNA form, the CDR3 reads TGTGCCAGCAGTACCCGACCGAACACTGAAGCTTTCTTT.

This clone was seen a handful of times. The chain combines TRBV19 with TRBJ1-2, with unresolved D. Trimming removed 9 bases from V and 2 bases from J, with 25 bases in between. This CDR3 is built from 17 residues. Germline V gene sequence: CDR1 LNHDA, CDR2 SQIVND (reference sequence). CDR3 sequence: CASTPRELTSSNYGYTF. CDR3 coding DNA: TGTGCCAGCACACCCCGGGAGCTGACCTCGTCAAACTATGGCTACACCTTC. Based on the CDR3 plus reference TRBV19 and TRBJ1-2, the full variable domain is DGGITQSPKYLFRKEGQNVTLSCEQNLNHDAMYWYRQDPGQGLRLIYYSQIVNDFQKGDIAEGYSVSREKKESFPLTVTSAQKNPTAFYLCASTPRELTSSNYGYTFGSGTRLTVV.

This clone appeared a few times. The rearrangement uses TRBV25-1 and TRBJ2-2; the D is unclear. The CDR3 spans 15 residues. CDR1 and CDR2 (germline): MGHDK, SYGVNS. Trimming took 1 base from V and 4 from J, leaving 10 bases between them. The CDR3 spells CASSEFWQTTGELFF. DNA of the CDR3: TGTGCCAGCAGTGAATTCTGGCAGACCACCGGGGAGCTGTTTTTT.

The V gene is TRBV11-2, the J gene TRBJ2-3; 10 bases agree with TRBD1. The CDR3 sequence is 15 residues long. Germline CDR1 reads SGHAT; CDR2 reads FQNNGV. J lost 5 bases, V lost 5 bases, and 7 bases had no gene match. The CDR3 sequence: CASSLRGQGKDTQYF. The CDR3, as DNA: TGTGCCAGCAGCCTGAGGGGACAGGGGAAAGATACGCAGTATTTT.